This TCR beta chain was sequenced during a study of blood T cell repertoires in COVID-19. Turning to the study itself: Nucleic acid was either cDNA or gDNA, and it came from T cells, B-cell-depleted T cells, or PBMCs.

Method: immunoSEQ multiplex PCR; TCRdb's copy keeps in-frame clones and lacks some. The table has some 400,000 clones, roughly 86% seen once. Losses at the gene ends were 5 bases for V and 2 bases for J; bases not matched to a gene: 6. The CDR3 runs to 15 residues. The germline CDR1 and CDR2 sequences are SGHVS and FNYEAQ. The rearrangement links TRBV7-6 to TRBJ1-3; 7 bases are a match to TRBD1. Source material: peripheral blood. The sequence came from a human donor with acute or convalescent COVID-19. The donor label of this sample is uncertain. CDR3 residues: CASSTTGRTGNTIYF. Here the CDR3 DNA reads TGTGCCAGCAGCACGACAGGGAGAACTGGAAACACCATATATTTT.